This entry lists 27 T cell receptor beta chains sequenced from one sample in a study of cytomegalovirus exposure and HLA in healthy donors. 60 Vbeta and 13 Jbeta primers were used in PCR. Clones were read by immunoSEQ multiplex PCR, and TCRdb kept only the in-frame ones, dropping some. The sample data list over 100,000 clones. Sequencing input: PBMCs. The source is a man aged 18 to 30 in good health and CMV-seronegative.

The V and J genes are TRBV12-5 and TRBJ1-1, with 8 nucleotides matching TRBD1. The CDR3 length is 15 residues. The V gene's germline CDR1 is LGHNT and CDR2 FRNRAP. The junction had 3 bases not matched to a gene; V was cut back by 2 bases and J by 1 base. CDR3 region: CASGLNTGGNTEAFF. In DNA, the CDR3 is TGTGCTAGTGGTTTGAATACAGGGGGGAACACTGAAGCTTTCTTT.

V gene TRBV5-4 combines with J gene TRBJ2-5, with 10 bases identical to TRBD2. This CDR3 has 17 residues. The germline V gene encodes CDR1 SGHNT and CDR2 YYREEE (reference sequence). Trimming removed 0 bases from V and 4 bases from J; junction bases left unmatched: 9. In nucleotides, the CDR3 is TGTGCCAGCAGCTTGGAGGGGCTAGCGGGGGAAGGAGAGACCCAGTACTTC. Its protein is CASSLEGLAGEGETQYF.

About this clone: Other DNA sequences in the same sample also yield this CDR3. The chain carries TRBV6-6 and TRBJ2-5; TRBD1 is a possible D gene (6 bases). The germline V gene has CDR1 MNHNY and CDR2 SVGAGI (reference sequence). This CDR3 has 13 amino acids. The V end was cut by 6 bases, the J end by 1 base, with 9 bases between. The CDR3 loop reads CASSGQIQETQYF. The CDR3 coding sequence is TGTGCCAGCAGCGGACAGATCCAAGAGACCCAGTACTTC.

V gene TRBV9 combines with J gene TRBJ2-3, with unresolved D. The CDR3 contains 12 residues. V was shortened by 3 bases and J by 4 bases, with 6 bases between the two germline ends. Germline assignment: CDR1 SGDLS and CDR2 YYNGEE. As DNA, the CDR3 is TGTGCCAGCAGCGGTCGGTCAGATACGCAGTATTTT. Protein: CASSGRSDTQYF.

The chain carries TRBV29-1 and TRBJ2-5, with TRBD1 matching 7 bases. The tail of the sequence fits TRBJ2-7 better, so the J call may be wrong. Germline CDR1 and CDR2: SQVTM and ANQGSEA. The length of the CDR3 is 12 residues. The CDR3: CSGKTGPYEQYF. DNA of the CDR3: TGCAGCGGAAAGACAGGGCCCTACGAGCAGTACTTC.

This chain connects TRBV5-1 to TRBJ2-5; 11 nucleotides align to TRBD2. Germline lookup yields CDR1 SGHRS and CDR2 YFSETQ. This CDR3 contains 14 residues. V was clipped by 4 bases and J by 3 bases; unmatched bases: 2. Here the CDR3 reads CASSPTSGKETQYF. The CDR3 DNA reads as TGCGCCAGCAGCCCGACTAGCGGGAAAGAGACCCAGTACTTC.

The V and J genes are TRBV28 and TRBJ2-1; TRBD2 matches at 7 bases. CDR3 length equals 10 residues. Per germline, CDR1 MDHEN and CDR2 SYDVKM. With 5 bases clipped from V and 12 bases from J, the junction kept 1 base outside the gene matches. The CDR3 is CASSGRGQFF. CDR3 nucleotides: TGTGCCAGCAGTGGGAGGGGGCAGTTCTTC.

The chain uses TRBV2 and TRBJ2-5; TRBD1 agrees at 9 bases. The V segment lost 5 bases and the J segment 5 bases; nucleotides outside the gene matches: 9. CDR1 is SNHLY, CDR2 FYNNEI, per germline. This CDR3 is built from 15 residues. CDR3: CASSSDRGGWETQYF. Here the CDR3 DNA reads TGTGCCAGCAGTTCGGACAGGGGAGGTTGGGAGACCCAGTACTTC. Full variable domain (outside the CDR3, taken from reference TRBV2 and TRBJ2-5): EPEVTQTPSHQVTQMGQEVILRCVPISNHLYFYWYRQILGQKVEFLVSFYNNEISEKSEIFDDQFSVERPDGSNFTLKIRSTKLEDSAMYFCASSSDRGGWETQYFGPGTRLLVL.

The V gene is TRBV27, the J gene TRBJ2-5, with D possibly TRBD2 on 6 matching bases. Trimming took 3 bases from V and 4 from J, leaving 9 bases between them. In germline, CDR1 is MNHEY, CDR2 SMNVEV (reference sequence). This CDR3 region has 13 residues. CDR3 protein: CASSFQRAETQYF. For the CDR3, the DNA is TGTGCCAGCAGTTTTCAGCGGGCAGAGACCCAGTACTTC.

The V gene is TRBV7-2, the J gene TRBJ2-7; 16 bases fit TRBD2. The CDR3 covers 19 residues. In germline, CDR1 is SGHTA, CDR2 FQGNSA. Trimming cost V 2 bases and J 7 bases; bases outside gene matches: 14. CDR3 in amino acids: CASSLTGTSGRASSGEQYF. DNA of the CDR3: TGTGCCAGCAGCTTAACCGGGACTAGCGGGAGGGCCAGTTCGGGGGAGCAGTACTTC.

CDR3 coding DNA: TGTGCCAGCAGTGTCGGGGGTAAAACCGAGACCCAGTACTTC. Amino acids: CASSVGGKTETQYF. The chain has TRBV6-1 and TRBJ2-5; a possible D gene is TRBD2 (6 bases). The length of the CDR3 is 14 residues. Germline V gene lookup returns CDR1 MNHNS and CDR2 SASEGT. Trimming removed 4 bases at V and 5 bases at J, with 14 bases between.

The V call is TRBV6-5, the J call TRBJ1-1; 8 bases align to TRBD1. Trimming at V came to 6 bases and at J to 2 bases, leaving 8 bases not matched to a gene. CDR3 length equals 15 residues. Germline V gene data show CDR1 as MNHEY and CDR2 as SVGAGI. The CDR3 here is CASRRTGNANTEAFF. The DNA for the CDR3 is TGTGCCAGCAGGAGGACAGGGAACGCTAACACTGAAGCTTTCTTT.

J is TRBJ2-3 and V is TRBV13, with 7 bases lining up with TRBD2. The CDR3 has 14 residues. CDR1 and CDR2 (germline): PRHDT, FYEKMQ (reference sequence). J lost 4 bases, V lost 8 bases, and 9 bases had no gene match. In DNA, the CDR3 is TGTGCCAGCTGCGCTAGCGGAGAGCCAGATACGCAGTATTTT. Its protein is CASCASGEPDTQYF.

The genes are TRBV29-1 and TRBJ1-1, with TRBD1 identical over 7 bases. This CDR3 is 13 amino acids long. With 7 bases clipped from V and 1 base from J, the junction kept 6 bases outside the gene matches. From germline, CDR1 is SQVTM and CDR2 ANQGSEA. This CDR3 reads CSGWDSRNTEAFF. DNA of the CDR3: TGCAGCGGATGGGACAGCCGGAACACTGAAGCTTTCTTT.

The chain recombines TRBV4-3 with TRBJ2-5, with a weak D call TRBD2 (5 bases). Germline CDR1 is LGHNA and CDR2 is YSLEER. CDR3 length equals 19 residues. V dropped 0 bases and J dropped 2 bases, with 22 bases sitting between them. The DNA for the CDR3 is TGCGCCAGCAGCCAAGAAGAGGGAGCAACACGATTAAAACAAGAGACCCAGTACTTC. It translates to CASSQEEGATRLKQETQYF.

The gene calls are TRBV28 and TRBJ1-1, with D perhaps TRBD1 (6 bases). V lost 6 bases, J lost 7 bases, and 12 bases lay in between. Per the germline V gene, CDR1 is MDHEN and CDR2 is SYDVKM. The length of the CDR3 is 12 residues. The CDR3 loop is CASSYGGLEAFF. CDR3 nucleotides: TGTGCCAGCAGCTACGGGGGGCTTGAAGCTTTCTTT.

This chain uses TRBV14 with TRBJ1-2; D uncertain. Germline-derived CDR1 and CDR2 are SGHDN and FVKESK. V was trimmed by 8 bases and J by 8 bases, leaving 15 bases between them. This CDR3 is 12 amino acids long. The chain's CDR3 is CASVMGRRGYTF. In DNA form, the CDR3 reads TGTGCCAGCGTCATGGGCAGAAGGGGCTACACCTTC.

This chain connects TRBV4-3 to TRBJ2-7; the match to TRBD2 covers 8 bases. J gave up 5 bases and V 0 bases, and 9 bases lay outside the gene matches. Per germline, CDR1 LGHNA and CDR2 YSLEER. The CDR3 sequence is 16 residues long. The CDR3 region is CASSQDFSGLAHEQYF. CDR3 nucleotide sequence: TGCGCCAGCAGCCAAGACTTTAGCGGACTAGCCCACGAGCAGTACTTC.

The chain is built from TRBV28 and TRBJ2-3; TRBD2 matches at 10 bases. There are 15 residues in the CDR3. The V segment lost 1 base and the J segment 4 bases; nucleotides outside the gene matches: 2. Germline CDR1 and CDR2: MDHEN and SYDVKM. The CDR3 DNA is TGTGCCAGCAGTTTATCTAGCGGGAGTGCAGATACGCAGTATTTT. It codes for CASSLSSGSADTQYF. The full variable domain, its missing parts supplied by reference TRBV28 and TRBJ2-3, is DVKVTQSSRYLVKRTGEKVFLECVQDMDHENMFWYRQDPGLGLRLIYFSYDVKMKEKGDIPEGYSVSREKKERFSLILESASTNQTSMYLCASSLSSGSADTQYFGPGTRLTVL.

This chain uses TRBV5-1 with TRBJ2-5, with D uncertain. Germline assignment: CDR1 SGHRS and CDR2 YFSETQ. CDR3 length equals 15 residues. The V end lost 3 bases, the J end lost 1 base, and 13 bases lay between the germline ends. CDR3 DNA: TGCGCCAGCAGCTCTTTCACGGAGCGCCAAGAGACCCAGTACTTC. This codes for CASSSFTERQETQYF.

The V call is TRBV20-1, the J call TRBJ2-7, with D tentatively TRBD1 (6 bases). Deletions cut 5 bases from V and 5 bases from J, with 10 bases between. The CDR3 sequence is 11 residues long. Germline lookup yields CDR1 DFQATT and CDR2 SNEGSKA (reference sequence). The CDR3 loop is CSAYQGNEQYF. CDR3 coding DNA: TGCAGTGCTTACCAGGGGAACGAGCAGTACTTC.

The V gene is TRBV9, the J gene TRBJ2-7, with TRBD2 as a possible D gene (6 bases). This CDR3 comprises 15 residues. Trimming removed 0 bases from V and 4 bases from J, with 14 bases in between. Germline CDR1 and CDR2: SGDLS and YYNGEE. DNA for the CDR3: TGTGCCAGCAGCGTAGACGGGAGCACCTATTACGAGCAGTACTTC. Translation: CASSVDGSTYYEQYF.

CDR3 DNA: TGTGCCAGCAGCGGATTAATAGCGGGGGGCTCCTACGAGCAGTACTTC. Amino acids: CASSGLIAGGSYEQYF. The rearrangement joins TRBV28 to TRBJ2-7; TRBD2 matches 10 bases. Per the germline V gene, CDR1 is MDHEN and CDR2 is SYDVKM. The CDR3 is made up of 16 amino acids. Losses at the gene ends were 6 bases for V and 0 bases for J; bases not matched to a gene: 8.

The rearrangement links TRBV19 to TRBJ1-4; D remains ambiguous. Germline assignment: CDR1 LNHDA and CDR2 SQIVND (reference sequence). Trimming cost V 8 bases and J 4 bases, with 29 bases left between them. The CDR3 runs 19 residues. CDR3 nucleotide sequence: TGTGCCAGTGGCTGGATGTCGCACGGGTTTGGAGTTGGTAATGAAAAACTGTTTTTT. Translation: CASGWMSHGFGVGNEKLFF.

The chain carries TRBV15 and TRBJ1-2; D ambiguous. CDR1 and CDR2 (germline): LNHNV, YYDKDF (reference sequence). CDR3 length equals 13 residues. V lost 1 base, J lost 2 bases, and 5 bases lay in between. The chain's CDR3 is CATSRARNYGYTF. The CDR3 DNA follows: TGTGCCACCAGCAGAGCACGGAACTATGGCTACACCTTC.

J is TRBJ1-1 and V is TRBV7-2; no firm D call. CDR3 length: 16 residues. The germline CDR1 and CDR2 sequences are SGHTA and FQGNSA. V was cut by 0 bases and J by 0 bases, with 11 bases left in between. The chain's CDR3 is CASSLAFDKLNTEAFF. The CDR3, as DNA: TGTGCCAGCAGCTTAGCGTTCGACAAGCTGAACACTGAAGCTTTCTTT.

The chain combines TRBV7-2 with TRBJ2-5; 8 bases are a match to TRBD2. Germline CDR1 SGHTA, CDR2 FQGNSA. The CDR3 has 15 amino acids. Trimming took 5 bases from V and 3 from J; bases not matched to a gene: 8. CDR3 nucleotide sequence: TGTGCCAGCAGCCTCCACGGGGGGGCGGAAGAGACCCAGTACTTC. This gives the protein CASSLHGGAEETQYF.